Below are 29 T cell receptor beta chains sequenced from a single sample in a study of shared clonotypes between healthy human individuals. Only in-frame clones appear in the TCRdb table, and some are missing; sequencing was by immunoSEQ multiplex PCR. The data show about 100,000 clones, approximately 70% seen once. The specimen was memory CD8+ T cells sorted from blood. Subset of the sample: CD45RO+ cells pooled with CCR7-negative TemRA cells. These receptors all stem from a man aged 25-45 years in good health.

There are a few counts of this clone. This chain links TRBV6-1 with TRBJ2-1; D not certain. The CDR3 has 14 residues. The germline V gene encodes CDR1 MNHNS and CDR2 SASEGT. Trimming stripped 7 bases from V and 3 bases from J, with 13 bases between. In nucleotides, the CDR3 is TGTGCCAGCACCCTGGGTAGCAGCTACAATGAGCAGTTCTTC. This encodes CASTLGSSYNEQFF.

The chain is built from TRBV21-1 and TRBJ2-6; the D call in the table, TRBD1, was not verified against the DNA. TRBV21-1 is reported as a pseudogene. CDR3 length: 19 residues. CDR3 residues: CASSETRDRGLTGANVLTF. In nucleotides, the CDR3 is TGTGCCAGCAGCGAAACCCGGGACAGGGGGCTAACTGGGGCCAACGTCCTGACTTTC.

The table lists this clone with a few counts. V gene TRBV27 combines with J gene TRBJ1-1, with TRBD1 as a possible D gene (5 bases). CDR1 and CDR2 from the germline V gene are MNHEY and SMNVEV (reference sequence). This CDR3 contains 18 residues. V lost 5 bases to trimming and J lost 1 base, with 23 bases between them. The CDR3 here is CASSPQTRDRIKNTEAFF. In nucleotides, the CDR3 is TGTGCCAGCAGTCCACAAACCCGGGACCGAATCAAGAACACTGAAGCTTTCTTT.

The chain combines TRBV27 with TRBJ1-5; 9 positions match TRBD1. The CDR3 contains 15 residues. V gave up 6 bases and J gave up 6 bases; unmatched junction bases: 9. The germline gives CDR1 MNHEY, CDR2 SMNVEV (reference sequence). The CDR3 DNA reads as TGTGCCAGCAGCCCAAGGGACAGGGCGGCTCAGCCCCAGCATTTT. Encoded protein: CASSPRDRAAQPQHF.

This chain uses TRBV7-3 with TRBJ2-7, with 9 bases matching TRBD2. The J segment lost 3 bases and the V segment lost 2 bases, leaving 5 bases of the junction unmatched. The CDR3 sequence is 15 residues long. CDR1 and CDR2 from the germline V gene are SGHTA and FQGTGA. The CDR3 protein is CASSLWASGIYEQYF. In nucleotides, the CDR3 is TGTGCCAGCAGCTTATGGGCTAGCGGGATCTACGAGCAGTACTTC.

The chain joins TRBV6-1 to TRBJ2-7; possibly TRBD1 for D (6 bases). CDR3 length: 12 amino acids. Germline CDR1 is MNHNS and CDR2 is SASEGT. V was cut by 5 bases and J by 2 bases, with 7 bases left in between. The CDR3 protein is CASSRTAYEQYF. In DNA, the CDR3 is TGTGCCAGCAGTCGGACAGCCTACGAGCAGTACTTC.

DNA of the CDR3: TGCGCCAGCAGCTTCTTAGGGGGAACCGGGGCCAACGTCCTGACTTTC. It translates to CASSFLGGTGANVLTF. The chain has TRBV5-1 and TRBJ2-6, with D maybe TRBD1 (6 bases). The CDR3 is 16 residues long. Trimming removed 2 bases from V and 4 bases from J, with 13 bases in between. CDR1 and CDR2 (germline): SGHRS, YFSETQ.

The V gene is TRBV11-2, the J gene TRBJ2-7, with 7 bases identical to TRBD2. The junction had 5 bases not matched to a gene; V was cut back by 6 bases and J by 0 bases. CDR3 length equals 14 residues. CDR1 is SGHAT, CDR2 FQNNGV, per germline. CDR3 in amino acids: CASSPPSGSYEQYF. DNA of the CDR3: TGTGCCAGCAGTCCGCCTAGCGGCTCCTACGAGCAGTACTTC.

This clone turned up a few times. This chain connects TRBV7-3 to TRBJ1-1; D remains unclear. Germline CDR1 is SGHTA and CDR2 is FQGTGA. The V end lost 5 bases, the J end lost 4 bases, and 11 bases lay between the germline ends. CDR3 length: 13 amino acids. The chain's CDR3 is CASSPSAGTEAFF. CDR3 bases: TGTGCCAGCAGCCCGAGCGCGGGCACTGAAGCTTTCTTT.

This clone came up a few times. The V gene is TRBV5-1, the J gene TRBJ2-1; 11 bases map to TRBD2. Germline CDR1 SGHRS, CDR2 YFSETQ. There are 21 residues in the CDR3. V shed 6 bases and J 1 base; nucleotides not matched to a gene: 21. DNA of the CDR3: TGCGCCAGCAACCCCCCCCGACTAGCGGGATCGTTGTGGGGTTCCTACAATGAGCAGTTCTTC. This sequence encodes CASNPPRLAGSLWGSYNEQFF. Drawing the rest from reference TRBV5-1 and TRBJ2-1, the complete variable domain is KAGVTQTPRYLIKTRGQQVTLSCSPISGHRSVSWYQQTPGQGLQFLFEYFSETQRNKGNFPGRFSGRQFSNSRSEMNVSTLELGDSALYLCASNPPRLAGSLWGSYNEQFFGPGTRLTVL.

This rearrangement joins TRBV5-1 to TRBJ1-1; D unclear. In germline, CDR1 is SGHRS, CDR2 YFSETQ. Trimming shortened V by 4 bases and J by 2 bases, and 9 bases separated the two germline ends. This CDR3 has 13 residues. The CDR3 region is CASSVDTNTEAFF. The DNA for the CDR3 is TGCGCCAGCAGCGTCGACACAAACACTGAAGCTTTCTTT.

The V gene is TRBV6-4, the J gene TRBJ2-3, with TRBD1 matching over 7 bases. J lost 0 bases, V lost 10 bases, and 4 bases had no gene match. CDR1 and CDR2 from the germline V gene are MRHNA and SNTAGT. This CDR3 comprises 13 residues. For the CDR3, the DNA is TGTGCCACGGGACAGACCAGCACAGATACGCAGTATTTT. Encoded protein: CATGQTSTDTQYF.

This chain links TRBV25-1 with TRBJ2-2; possibly TRBD2 for D (6 bases). Germline loops: CDR1 MGHDK, CDR2 SYGVNS. Trimming removed 2 bases at V and 5 bases at J, with 15 bases between. CDR3 length: 16 amino acids. CDR3 in DNA: TGTGCCAGCAGTGAAAACCCCCGGGGGAGTACCGGGGAGCTGTTTTTT. Translated, it gives CASSENPRGSTGELFF. Combining the CDR3 with reference TRBV25-1 and TRBJ2-2 gives the whole variable domain EADIYQTPRYLVIGTGKKITLECSQTMGHDKMYWYQQDPGMELHLIHYSYGVNSTEKGDLSSESTVSRIRTEHFPLTLESARPSHTSQYLCASSENPRGSTGELFFGEGSRLTVL.

Many counts were recorded for this clone. J is TRBJ1-2 and V is TRBV29-1; TRBD1 matches 12 bases. The ends lost 3 bases at V and 4 bases at J; junction bases unmatched: 9. The CDR3 contains 16 residues. The germline V gene encodes CDR1 SQVTM and CDR2 ANQGSEA. The CDR3 protein is CSVDPGQGAHVYGYTF. CDR3 coding DNA: TGCAGCGTTGACCCGGGACAGGGGGCGCATGTCTATGGCTACACCTTC. The whole variable domain, filled in from reference TRBV29-1 and TRBJ1-2, reads SAVISQKPSRDICQRGTSLTIQCQVDSQVTMMFWYRQQPGQSLTLIATANQGSEATYESGFVIDKFPISRPNLTFSTLTVSNMSPEDSSIYLCSVDPGQGAHVYGYTFGSGTRLTVV.

The chain has TRBV30 and TRBJ2-7; perhaps TRBD1 as D (5 bases). The CDR3 consists of 13 residues. Germline V gene lookup returns CDR1 GTSNPN and CDR2 SVGIG (reference sequence). Trimming removed 2 bases from V and 2 bases from J, with 10 bases in between. The CDR3 protein is CAWSLGEAYEQYF. The CDR3 DNA follows: TGTGCCTGGAGTTTAGGGGAAGCCTACGAGCAGTACTTC. Variable domain in full (rest from reference TRBV30 and TRBJ2-7): SQTIHQWPATLVQPVGSPLSLECTVEGTSNPNLYWYRQAAGRGLQLLFYSVGIGQISSEVPQNLSASRPQDRQFILSSKKLLLSDSGFYLCAWSLGEAYEQYFGPGTRLTVT.

There are a few counts of this clone. The V and J genes are TRBV7-9 and TRBJ1-1; perhaps TRBD1 as D (5 bases). This CDR3 has 14 residues. Germline assignment: CDR1 SEHNR and CDR2 FQNEAQ (reference sequence). With 1 base removed from V and 2 bases from J, the gap between germline ends came to 8 bases. CDR3 residues: CASSLDGDNTEAFF. Here the CDR3 DNA reads TGTGCCAGCAGCTTAGACGGGGACAACACTGAAGCTTTCTTT.

The sample holds many counts of this clone. The rearrangement joins TRBV4-3 to TRBJ2-4; TRBD1 or TRBD2 may be the D gene (5 bases each). V lost 0 bases, J lost 4 bases, and 16 bases lay in between. The length of the CDR3 is 17 residues. CDR1 is LGHNA and CDR2 is YSLEER in the germline V gene. CDR3 nucleotide sequence: TGCGCCAGCAGCCAAGATACGGGGTCCGGGGCTAAAAACATTCAGTACTTC. As protein: CASSQDTGSGAKNIQYF.

The CDR3, as DNA: TGTGCCAGCAGTCCCTATACGGGCGAGCAGTACTTC. Its protein product is CASSPYTGEQYF. The chain joins TRBV6-4 to TRBJ2-7, with D unresolved. Germline loops: CDR1 MRHNA, CDR2 SNTAGT. The length of the CDR3 is 12 residues. Trimming cost V 5 bases and J 6 bases, with 11 bases left between them.

This rearrangement joins TRBV25-1 to TRBJ2-1; D gene unclear. Per the germline V gene, CDR1 is MGHDK and CDR2 is SYGVNS. The germline V and J ends were trimmed by 2 bases and 0 bases, with 11 bases remaining between them. The CDR3 covers 16 residues. CDR3 in amino acids: CASSEGKANSYNEQFF. DNA of the CDR3: TGTGCCAGCAGTGAAGGGAAGGCAAACTCCTACAATGAGCAGTTCTTC.

The V call is TRBV11-2, the J call TRBJ1-1; the D is unclear. Deletions cut 5 bases from V and 4 bases from J, with 17 bases between. The CDR3 length is 15 residues. Germline CDR1 SGHAT, CDR2 FQNNGV. The CDR3 DNA reads as TGTGCCAGCAGCCCCGGGAGGGCAGGTGCCACTGAAGCTTTCTTT. As protein: CASSPGRAGATEAFF.

The J gene is TRBJ2-1, the V gene TRBV11-2; D not certain. This CDR3 comprises 15 residues. The germline V and J ends were trimmed by 1 base and 5 bases, with 12 bases remaining between them. Germline loops: CDR1 SGHAT, CDR2 FQNNGV. The CDR3 sequence is CASSLGASGNNEQFF. Here the CDR3 DNA reads TGTGCCAGCAGCTTAGGAGCTAGTGGAAACAATGAGCAGTTCTTC.

This clone was detected only a few times. Here the CDR3 DNA reads TGTGCCAGCAGCCCCTGGGGATCGATGAACACTGAAGCTTTCTTT. This translates into CASSPWGSMNTEAFF. The chain recombines TRBV7-2 with TRBJ1-1; no definite D call. Germline V gene lookup returns CDR1 SGHTA and CDR2 FQGNSA. Deletions cut 5 bases from V and 0 bases from J, with 13 bases between. The CDR3 is 15 amino acids.

The chain is built from TRBV5-1 and TRBJ2-3, with D possibly matching TRBD1 (6 bases). Trimming pared 2 bases from V and 2 bases from J, leaving 12 bases between. CDR1 SGHRS and CDR2 YFSETQ come from the germline V gene. The length of the CDR3 is 15 residues. Written as DNA, the CDR3 is TGCGCCAGCAGCTTAGGGGGACAAGTCACAGATACGCAGTATTTT. It specifies CASSLGGQVTDTQYF.

The V call is TRBV7-9, the J call TRBJ2-7, with D possibly TRBD1 on 6 matching bases. Trimming took off 5 bases at V and 5 bases at J, with 13 bases between the two ends. Germline lookup yields CDR1 SEHNR and CDR2 FQNEAQ (reference sequence). The CDR3 sequence is 13 residues long. CDR3: CASSAQGNNEQYF. The CDR3 region has the DNA TGTGCCAGCAGCGCCCAGGGGAACAACGAGCAGTACTTC.

This clone showed up many times. The chain has TRBV16 and TRBJ1-5; a possible D gene is TRBD1 (5 bases). Germline V gives CDR1 KGHSY, CDR2 FQNENV. Deletions cut 10 bases from V and 5 bases from J, with 18 bases between. The CDR3 length is 14 residues. The CDR3 bases are TGTGCCACCACCCAAGAGCCAGGGTATCAGCCCCAGCATTTT. This gives the protein CATTQEPGYQPQHF.

This chain joins TRBV7-9 and TRBJ2-2; TRBD2 is a possible D gene (5 bases). V was clipped by 8 bases and J by 2 bases, with 9 bases between them. From germline, CDR1 is SEHNR and CDR2 FQNEAQ (reference sequence). The CDR3 is 13 residues long. The CDR3 sequence is CASAGGNTGELFF. DNA of the CDR3: TGTGCCAGCGCGGGCGGAAACACCGGGGAGCTGTTTTTT.

The chain couples TRBV10-3 to TRBJ2-7; 11 bases agree with TRBD1. CDR3 size: 15 residues. The J segment lost 3 bases and the V segment lost 3 bases, leaving 4 bases of the junction unmatched. Germline V gene data show CDR1 as ENHRY and CDR2 as SYGVKD. In DNA form, the CDR3 reads TGTGCCATCAGTGACCCTGGGACAGGGGGCTACGAGCAGTACTTC. It encodes CAISDPGTGGYEQYF.

Comments on this clone: This specimen includes other DNA sequences encoding the same CDR3. The chain couples TRBV6-6 to TRBJ2-7; tentative D call: TRBD1 (6 bases). CDR1 is MNHNY and CDR2 is SVGAGI in the germline V gene (reference sequence). V lost 5 bases and J 0 bases, leaving 8 bases between the germline ends. The CDR3 is 13 amino acids. CDR3 in DNA: TGTGCCAGCAGTCCGACAGGCTCCTACGAGCAGTACTTC. Translating gives CASSPTGSYEQYF.

This chain joins TRBV7-8 and TRBJ2-1; the match to TRBD2 covers 9 bases. The CDR3 spans 18 residues. Trimming took 4 bases from V and 6 from J; bases not matched to a gene: 16. Germline lookup yields CDR1 SGHVS and CDR2 FQNEAQ. The CDR3 region is CASSSGMLAGGPLNEQFF. CDR3 nucleotides: TGTGCCAGCAGCTCGGGGATGCTCGCGGGAGGGCCTCTCAATGAGCAGTTCTTC. Based on the CDR3 plus reference TRBV7-8 and TRBJ2-1, the full variable domain is GAGVSQSPRYKVAKRGQDVALRCDPISGHVSLFWYQQALGQGPEFLTYFQNEAQLDKSGLPSDRFFAERPEGSVSTLKIQRTQQEDSAVYLCASSSGMLAGGPLNEQFFGPGTRLTVL.